This T cell receptor (beta chain) stems from a study of control samples from healthy donors and cancer patients. Sequencing was performed with immunoSEQ multiplex PCR; in TCRdb, only in-frame clones are kept and a portion is missing. The table shows some 140,000 clones, with about 94% occurring only once. CDR1 is SGHRS and CDR2 is YFSETQ in the germline V gene. CDR3 length: 13 amino acids. Unmatched junction bases numbered 4, after V lost 1 base and J lost 9 bases. Sequencing was performed on blood. The sequence derives from a man aged 35-49 years in good health. The chain combines TRBV5-1 with TRBJ2-1; 7 positions agree with TRBD1. This chain's CDR3 is CASSLPGDSEQFF. CDR3 nucleotides: TGCGCCAGCAGCTTGCCTGGGGACAGTGAGCAGTTCTTC. The complete variable domain, with remaining parts taken from reference TRBV5-1 and TRBJ2-1, reads KAGVTQTPRYLIKTRGQQVTLSCSPISGHRSVSWYQQTPGQGLQFLFEYFSETQRNKGNFPGRFSGRQFSNSRSEMNVSTLELGDSALYLCASSLPGDSEQFFGPGTRLTVL.